The entry below describes one T cell receptor (beta chain). The antigen it recognizes is unknown. Qualities for individual bases were not recorded, and no much larger clone is one base off. The sample originates from a study of cytomegalovirus exposure and HLA in healthy donors (TCRdb year 2017). Turning to the overall study: An earlier analysis of 587 of the donors reported 276 Gb of sequence data and 117 million unique TCR beta sequences obtained from about 180 million T cells. An early release that covered about 640 HLA-typed donors contained about 300 gigabases of sequencing data and tens of millions of unique TCR sequences. Among the approximately 420 genotyped donors, about 85% belonged to the genetic ancestry cluster associated with self-reported Caucasian donors. The study aimed to test whether signatures of past pathogen exposure could be identified by cataloging public T cell receptors. Using immunosequencing, the study profiled T cell repertoires from around 670 subjects and related those repertoires to cytomegalovirus serostatus. In addition to the first cohort of 666 subjects, a separate validation cohort of over 90 different subjects was used. The study combined high-throughput TCR immunosequencing, statistical association of individual TCRs with disease status, and machine learning to predict cytomegalovirus infection status. In a later analysis, previously published TCR beta repertoires from hundreds of donors were re-analyzed and high-resolution HLA genotyping was added so that TCR occurrence patterns could be studied. Rather than drawing on any new phenotypic data, the later analysis identified candidate immune exposures from TCR beta sequences and the way those sequences occurred across donors. In an earlier analysis of roughly 540 of the donors, high-throughput TCR beta sequencing was used to judge whether each TCR beta V gene segment behaved as functional or pseudogenic. Donor age, sex, ethnicity and CMV serostatus were collected together with the repertoire data. A later genetic analysis took genome-wide SNP genotypes for about 55% of the 666 donors and used that subset as a discovery cohort. Every repertoire in the discovery cohort had been generated on one and the same sequencing platform. HLA typing covered class I and class II loci at four-digit resolution. Typing coverage differed by locus: A, B, C, DRB1 and DQB1 were typed in roughly 620-630 donors, DQA1 in about 500, DPA1 in 606, and DPB1 in about 450. Roughly five DR-DQ haplotypes were handled as single units for association and clustering, since linkage in the cohort was strong. Among about 400 genotyped donors of the cohort, an average of roughly 230,000 unique TCR beta nucleotide sequences was sequenced per donor, of which about 20% were non-productive.

The germline V and J ends show losses of 6 bases and 2 bases respectively, and no gene match explains 4 bases of the junction. The CDR3 spans 14 residues, from the cysteine through the phenylalanine. Just CDR3 DNA is preserved here, 42 bases in frame from base 1. Sequences ENHRY (CDR1) and SYGVKD (CDR2) are obtained from the germline V gene. In total, roughly 670 healthy bone marrow donors made up the cohort. Cohort members were all nominally healthy when sampled, although unrecorded immune exposures were likely present. The donor tested CMV seronegative, placing the donor among the 300 to 450 seronegative members of the cohort. A peripheral blood sample was provided by each donor, and peripheral blood mononuclear cells were used for TCR beta sequencing. The Qiagen DNeasy Blood Extraction Kit was used to extract genomic DNA from the blood cell samples. Overall study outcomes, separate from this receptor: An association between a missense DCLRE1C variant and V-gene and J-gene trimming of TCR beta chains was found in a later genetic analysis and replicated in an independent cohort. While some public TCRs were present in many individuals, most TCR sequences turned up only very rarely across donors. The classifier was reported to diagnose cytomegalovirus status with high specificity and sensitivity in both the original cohort and the validation cohort. In a later analysis, some 18,000 TCR beta sequences were associated with specific HLA alleles at a false discovery rate of 0.05. In vitro tests confirmed that a few of the cytomegalovirus-associated TCR beta chains recognize cytomegalovirus antigens. Correlated functional status among segregating V segments might reflect linkage disequilibrium, but an unknown experimental factor could not be ruled out. A further reported finding was that TCR beta sequences accurately predicted the HLA-A and HLA-B alleles for most subjects in the first cohort. Strong co-occurrence of HLA alleles, especially DR and DQ, made assigning TCR associations to individual alleles difficult. Roughly uniform sequencing depth across donors was assumed in presence/absence analyses, although this assumption may not hold. CMV serostatus was the only immune exposure information available for the cohort. Compared with the roughly 700-donor mean, donors in an Asian-associated ancestry cluster had fewer N-insertions in productive TCRs, according to a later genetic analysis. The study listed approximately 150 TCR beta chains as associated with cytomegalovirus. In an earlier analysis of about 540 of the donors, most TCR beta V segments were observed in productive rearrangements about 90% or about 30% of the time, broadly matching IMGT annotations. Because HLA typing was missing for some donors at each locus, association tests included only the typed subset. A group of highly shared sequence variants was considered likely to be a technical artifact of the sequencing pipeline. According to a later analysis, parvovirus B19, influenza, CMV and Epstein-Barr virus appeared linked to several top co-occurrence clusters. According to the authors, the approach could potentially be generalized to other disease states and immunological phenotypes. This cohort had only TCR beta chains sequenced, and the lack of alpha or paired-chain data limited which features could be detected. According to a later analysis, most CMV-associated TCR beta chains appeared to be HLA-restricted, and the HLA associations seemed to be driven largely by CMV exposure. In a later analysis, HLA-associated TCR beta chains showed more clonal expansion and lower generation probabilities than non-associated chains that were equally common. Because counts were too low, more than 15 rarely observed V segments, including chromosome 9 orphons, were left out of the earlier analysis of approximately 500 of the donors. Some IMGT-functional V segments, including TRBV6-2 and TRBV6-3, could not be distinguished by the 87-base-pair reads and were therefore excluded. According to a later analysis, TCR association rates differed among HLA loci, with DRB1 alleles showing the most associated TCRs and HLA-C alleles showing the fewest.

Libraries were made using the immunoSEQ multiplex PCR assay. The multiplex PCR relied on a mix of 60 forward primers for TCR Vbeta segments and 13 reverse primers for TCR Jbeta segments. The CDR3 region of rearranged TCR beta genes was amplified from genomic DNA with a multiplex PCR assay. The amplified TCR beta libraries were sequenced on the Illumina HiSeq System as 87-base-pair reads. As for how the authors treated the data: A later analysis tallied around 87 million unique TCR beta chains across the 666 repertoires, and some 10 million of those chains were shared by two or more donors. Raw reads were error-corrected and collapsed into unique sequences by a nearest-neighbor algorithm in which closely related sequences were merged to remove PCR and sequencing errors. CDR3 sequences were aligned to IMGT reference sequences to assign V, D and J gene segments. For a sequence to be retained, at least a six-nucleotide match to both a V gene segment and a J gene segment was required. A rearrangement counted as productive if the CDR3 had no stop codons and remained in frame with V and J, and every other rearrangement counted as non-productive. Following IMGT convention, CDR3 was defined as the stretch from the second conserved V-encoded cysteine to the conserved J-encoded phenylalanine. In an earlier analysis of more than 550 of the donors, sequences lacking an unambiguous match to a single V gene segment were excluded. In an earlier analysis of 450 to 750 of the donors, a V segment was called functional when productive rearrangements were above 56.7%, and segregating when the standard deviation between donors exceeded 5%. A statistical classification framework was built for diagnosing cytomegalovirus status from the catalog of TCR beta chain sequences. V and J gene assignment, in a later analysis, came from comparing TCR nucleotide sequences with IMGT/GENE-DB human TR gene sequences. The TCRdist pipeline was used in a later analysis to assign CDR3 sequences and most-parsimonious VDJ recombination scenarios. In a later analysis, each TCR beta chain was defined by its CDR3 amino acid sequence together with its V-gene family, and reads without a unique V-gene family were excluded. To address suspected cross-contamination and a sequencing artifact, a later analysis removed 592 highly shared, low-generation-probability nucleotide sequences. In a later analysis, a clonal expansion index was calculated for each public chain from normalized within-repertoire ranks of inferred template counts. A later analysis computed generation probabilities with a VDJ recombination model fitted to out-of-frame rearrangements, and checked the results against IGoR. In a later analysis, hypergeometric tests were used to score TCR-TCR, TCR-HLA and TCR-CMV co-occurrence, with a repertoire-size bias correction applied to TCR pairs. False discovery rates were estimated in a later analysis by permuting HLA or CMV assignments 20 times. In a later analysis, co-occurring TCRs were grouped with DBSCAN, and TCRdist sequence similarity was added when clustering was performed within HLA-allele-positive subsets. For co-occurrence clustering, repertoires with fewer than 30,000 or more than 120,000 public chains were excluded, along with about five repertoires with anomalous nucleotide sharing. The immuneACCESS repertoire file appears here via TCRdb, limited to in-frame rearrangements. These files lack a portion of the clones; in checked studies, under half of the deficit traces to unresolved V genes, and the cause of the others is not known. Clonal size and the V and J genes are those of that table, whereas D and trimming came from the DNA. In all, the sample holds approximately 210,000 clones, and 85% to 90% of those were seen once. The biggest ten clones account for 1.3% of the sample.

Specimen: PBMCs. The receptor's source is a man aged 25-45 years in good health and CMV-seronegative. This receptor chain uses TRBV10-3 and TRBJ2-3; 8 nucleotides in the junction match TRBD2. The CDR3 has the sequence CAIRSSGITDTQYF. The DNA is as follows: TGTGCCATCAGGAGTAGCGGGATCACAGATACGCAGTATTTT.